The 17 T cell receptor beta chains listed next were all sequenced from one sample in a study of OX40 agonist ivuxolimab in advanced cancers. The table came from immunoSEQ multiplex PCR; TCRdb's copy has only in-frame clones and leaves some out. The data show roughly 45,000 clones, about 79% seen once. The specimen comprised CD4+ or CD8+ T cells sorted from blood, sampled in a trial of the OX40 agonist ivuxolimab. These receptors were collected from an adult with an advanced solid tumor such as melanoma, head and neck, liver or kidney cancer.

Note on this clone: Additional DNA sequences in this sample encode the identical CDR3. The chain joins TRBV5-1 to TRBJ1-2, with a weak D call TRBD1 (5 bases). Germline V lookup: CDR1 SGHRS, CDR2 YFSETQ. V lost 2 bases and J lost 1, with 6 bases in between. The CDR3 covers 13 residues. The CDR3: CASSFQGNYGYTF. The CDR3 coding sequence is TGCGCCAGCAGCTTCCAGGGTAACTATGGCTACACCTTC.

The V and J genes are TRBV7-9 and TRBJ2-2; the match to TRBD1 covers 7 bases. Germline CDR1 SEHNR, CDR2 FQNEAQ (reference sequence). Losses at the gene ends were 5 bases for V and 0 bases for J; bases not matched to a gene: 3. CDR3 length equals 15 residues. CDR3 protein: CASSIQGPNTGELFF. For the CDR3, the DNA is TGTGCCAGCAGCATACAGGGGCCGAACACCGGGGAGCTGTTTTTT.

The rearrangement uses TRBV6-5 and TRBJ2-7; D possibly corresponds to TRBD2 (6 bases). CDR1 and CDR2 from the germline V gene are MNHEY and SVGAGI. V lost 5 bases, J lost 7 bases, and 12 bases lay in between. This CDR3 contains 12 residues. In nucleotides, the CDR3 is TGTGCCAGCAGTCCCAGACTAGAAGAGCAGTACTTC. Its translation is CASSPRLEEQYF.

This chain links TRBV4-3 with TRBJ2-1; no reliable D call. This CDR3 is built from 15 residues. V lost 2 bases, J lost 5 bases, and 13 bases lay in between. The germline CDR1 and CDR2 sequences are LGHNA and YSLEER. DNA for the CDR3: TGCGCCAGCAGCCAAACCCTAAAGGCCCACAATGAGCAGTTCTTC. Its protein product is CASSQTLKAHNEQFF.

This chain connects TRBV5-4 to TRBJ2-1; no reliable D call. The germline V gene has CDR1 SGHNT and CDR2 YYREEE (reference sequence). The V and J ends lost 2 bases and 10 bases respectively, with 13 bases between them. The CDR3 is 13 amino acids. The CDR3 DNA reads as TGTGCCAGCAGCTTCTCGAGTTCATTAGAGCAGTTCTTC. This sequence encodes CASSFSSSLEQFF.

V usage is TRBV5-6 and J usage is TRBJ2-7; 10 bases align to TRBD2. J was trimmed by 6 bases and V by 3 bases; bases with no gene match: 0. CDR1 SGHDT and CDR2 YYEEEE come from the germline V gene. This CDR3 is 12 amino acids long. The CDR3 sequence is CASSWTSGEQYF. As DNA, the CDR3 is TGTGCCAGCAGCTGGACTAGCGGCGAGCAGTACTTC. The full variable domain, in which reference TRBV5-6 and TRBJ2-7 provide the parts outside the CDR3, is DAGVTQSPTHLIKTRGQQVTLRCSPKSGHDTVSWYQQALGQGPQFIFQYYEEEERQRGNFPDRFSGHQFPNYSSELNVNALLLGDSALYLCASSWTSGEQYFGPGTRLTVT.

The V and J genes are TRBV10-2 and TRBJ2-3, with TRBD2 matching over 8 bases. The CDR3 is made up of 17 amino acids. Germline V gene lookup returns CDR1 WSHSY and CDR2 SAAADI. J gave up 2 bases and V 3 bases, and 10 bases lay outside the gene matches. CDR3 in amino acids: CASSDNLAGPTTDTQYF. In DNA, the CDR3 is TGCGCCAGCAGTGATAATTTAGCGGGACCAACCACAGATACGCAGTATTTT.

The chain has TRBV4-3 and TRBJ2-7; 11 nucleotides agree with TRBD2. This CDR3 has 16 amino acids. Germline V gene lookup returns CDR1 LGHNA and CDR2 YSLEER. V shed 1 base, J shed 2 bases, and the junction held 4 bases outside the gene matches. The CDR3 loop is CASSQVVAGGPYEQYF. In DNA form, the CDR3 reads TGCGCCAGCAGCCAAGTGGTAGCGGGAGGGCCCTACGAGCAGTACTTC.

This chain uses TRBV4-3 with TRBJ2-7; 7 nucleotides match TRBD2. This CDR3 comprises 16 residues. Germline V CDR1 and CDR2: LGHNA, YSLEER. The trim removed 4 bases at V and 1 base at J, leaving 10 bases unmatched. In DNA form, the CDR3 reads TGCGCCAGCAGCCCGGGGCGACTAGCCGGATCCTACGAGCAGTACTTC. This codes for CASSPGRLAGSYEQYF.

The rearrangement links TRBV2 to TRBJ1-1, with 8 bases that match TRBD1. This CDR3 contains 13 residues. Trimming took 5 bases from V and 4 from J; bases not matched to a gene: 3. CDR1 and CDR2 from the germline V gene are SNHLY and FYNNEI. The CDR3 is CASSSGTGTEAFF. CDR3 DNA sequence: TGTGCCAGCAGTAGTGGGACAGGCACTGAAGCTTTCTTT.

The chain employs TRBV27 and TRBJ1-1; D may be TRBD1 (5 bases). The CDR3 is made up of 12 amino acids. The V gene lost 2 bases and the J gene lost 8 bases, with 9 bases spanning the gap. Germline assignment: CDR1 MNHEY and CDR2 SMNVEV (reference sequence). CDR3 coding DNA: TGTGCCAGCAGTTTACGGGGGATGGAAGCTTTCTTT. It yields the protein CASSLRGMEAFF.

The V and J genes are TRBV5-1 and TRBJ2-7, with D possibly TRBD1 on 6 matching bases. CDR1 and CDR2 from the germline V gene are SGHRS and YFSETQ. Deletions cut 7 bases from V and 3 bases from J, with 8 bases between. There are 11 residues in the CDR3. The CDR3 DNA reads as TGCGCCAGCCGGGACATCTACGAGCAGTACTTC. It specifies CASRDIYEQYF.

The rearrangement uses TRBV6-1 and TRBJ1-1; possibly TRBD1 for D (5 bases). With 8 bases removed from V and 1 base from J, the gap between germline ends came to 14 bases. This CDR3 spans 14 amino acids. CDR1 is MNHNS and CDR2 is SASEGT in the germline V gene. The CDR3 is CASSSTGGNTEAFF. DNA for the CDR3: TGTGCCAGCTCCAGCACCGGGGGGAACACTGAAGCTTTCTTT.

The rearrangement links TRBV15 to TRBJ2-3, with D possibly being TRBD2 (6 bases). The CDR3 covers 14 residues. CDR1 LNHNV and CDR2 YYDKDF come from the germline V gene (reference sequence). The V and J ends lost 8 bases and 0 bases respectively, with 12 bases between them. The CDR3, as DNA: TGTGCCACCCGATCGGGACTTAGCACAGATACGCAGTATTTT. Protein product: CATRSGLSTDTQYF. The full variable domain, its missing parts supplied by reference TRBV15 and TRBJ2-3, is DAMVIQNPRYQVTQFGKPVTLSCSQTLNHNVMYWYQQKSSQAPKLLFHYYDKDFNNEADTPDNFQSRRPNTSFCFLDIRSPGLGDTAMYLCATRSGLSTDTQYFGPGTRLTVL.

This rearrangement joins TRBV2 to TRBJ2-5; D unresolved. V gave up 8 bases and J gave up 4 bases, with 14 bases separating them. The CDR3 is made up of 13 amino acids. CDR1 and CDR2 from the germline V gene are SNHLY and FYNNEI. CDR3 sequence (DNA): TGTGCCAGCGGCTGGTATCGTGGAGAGACCCAGTACTTC. It yields the protein CASGWYRGETQYF. Full variable domain (rest looked up from reference TRBV2 and TRBJ2-5): EPEVTQTPSHQVTQMGQEVILRCVPISNHLYFYWYRQILGQKVEFLVSFYNNEISEKSEIFDDQFSVERPDGSNFTLKIRSTKLEDSAMYFCASGWYRGETQYFGPGTRLLVL.

The DNA for the CDR3 is TGTGCCAGCAGCCTCCGACTGACTGCAACTAATGAAAAACTGTTTTTT. Translated: CASSLRLTATNEKLFF. The V and J genes are TRBV7-8 and TRBJ1-4; no clear D. This CDR3 spans 16 amino acids. V was pared by 5 bases and J by 0 bases, with 13 bases between. Germline CDR1 SGHVS, CDR2 FQNEAQ. Using reference TRBV7-8 and TRBJ1-4 for the parts outside the CDR3, the full variable domain is GAGVSQSPRYKVAKRGQDVALRCDPISGHVSLFWYQQALGQGPEFLTYFQNEAQLDKSGLPSDRFFAERPEGSVSTLKIQRTQQEDSAVYLCASSLRLTATNEKLFFGSGTQLSVL.

This chain joins TRBV6-6 and TRBJ2-5; possibly TRBD1 for D (6 bases). The germline V and J ends were trimmed by 0 bases and 4 bases, with 9 bases remaining between them. The CDR3 covers 14 residues. Germline CDR1 and CDR2: MNHNY and SVGAGI (reference sequence). The CDR3 region has the DNA TGTGCCAGCAGTTACTCTGGGGGCGCAGAGACCCAGTACTTC. Translating it yields CASSYSGGAETQYF.